This entry features one TCR beta chain sequence. Seattle-derived patients entered the study during active infection and were followed longitudinally. This sample was included in a study of blood T cell repertoires in COVID-19. Study summary: The United States, Italy and Spain were the sources of the acute and convalescent COVID-19 samples. The analysed material was cDNA or gDNA that came from T cells, B-cell-depleted T cells, or PBMCs.

Original processing methods: Amplification with reference gene primers provided the estimates of nucleated cell counts. Generated by immunoSEQ multiplex PCR, the TCRdb table keeps only in-frame clones and is missing some. The D gene and trimming were derived from the DNA, and the V and J assignments and clone size from that table. This table has nearly 350,000 clones, about nine tenths appearing once. This TCR came from a woman in her seventies with COVID-19, enrolled during active disease. Input material: peripheral blood.

CDR3 sequence: CASSEQGLNQPQHF. The CDR3 DNA reads as TGTGCCAGCAGTGAACAGGGACTCAATCAGCCCCAGCATTTT. The rearrangement uses TRBV2 and TRBJ1-5; TRBD1 might be the D (5 bases). The CDR3 contains 14 residues. Trimming stripped 2 bases from V and 3 bases from J, with 8 bases between. Germline CDR1 is SNHLY and CDR2 is FYNNEI. Full variable domain (outside the CDR3, taken from reference TRBV2 and TRBJ1-5): EPEVTQTPSHQVTQMGQEVILRCVPISNHLYFYWYRQILGQKVEFLVSFYNNEISEKSEIFDDQFSVERPDGSNFTLKIRSTKLEDSAMYFCASSEQGLNQPQHFGDGTRLSIL.